Below are 17 T cell receptor beta chains sequenced from a single sample in a study of T cells expressing NK-cell markers. TCRdb re-called the 5' RACE reads; every CDR3 protein appears as one record, without DNA. The sample has 200,000 to 300,000 distinct CDR3 sequences, and its top ten clones hold 4% to 4.5%. Sequenced material: blood T cells: a sorted CD56 or NKG2C T cell subset, CD4+ or CD8+ T cells, or bulk PBMC T cells (not recorded which). The receptor source for this set is a woman between 18 and 70 years old in good health.

V is TRBV20-1 and J is TRBJ1-5; TCRdb selects TRBD1, and the lack of DNA leaves this call unchecked. Germline CDR1 and CDR2: DFQATT and SNEGSKA (reference sequence). The CDR3 loop spans 15 amino acids. This chain's CDR3 is CSASPTRGSNQPQHF.

The V call is TRBV3-1, the J call TRBJ1-1; TCRdb gives TRBD1 as the D gene, but with no DNA this cannot be confirmed. The germline V gene has CDR1 LGHDT and CDR2 YNNKEL (reference sequence). This CDR3 region has 13 residues. CDR3: CASSQVTGKSAFF.

The gene calls are TRBV20-1 and TRBJ2-1; TCRdb's D call of TRBD2 is untestable without DNA. Germline CDR1 is DFQATT and CDR2 is SNEGSKA (reference sequence). The CDR3 runs to 15 residues. The CDR3: CSARDPRTSGNEQFF.

J is TRBJ2-7 and V is TRBV15. Germline CDR1 reads LNHNV; CDR2 reads YYDKDF (reference sequence). The CDR3 is 14 residues long. The CDR3 here is CATSRVGTQGEQYF.

The chain recombines TRBV7-6 with TRBJ2-3. The CDR3 loop spans 14 amino acids. Germline CDR1 reads SGHVS; CDR2 reads FNYEAQ. The CDR3 loop is CASSLAPTTDTQYF.

V and J are TRBV5-4 and TRBJ2-4; TCRdb gives TRBD1 as the D gene, but with no DNA this cannot be confirmed. There are 17 residues in the CDR3. Looked up from germline, CDR1 is SGHNT and CDR2 is YYREEE (reference sequence). Here the CDR3 reads CASSYWTGRRGKNIQYF.

The CDR3 sequence: CASSLGASGRGDTQYF. The J gene is TRBJ2-3, the V gene TRBV5-1; TCRdb lists TRBD2, though no DNA is available to test this call. CDR3 size: 16 residues. Germline lookup yields CDR1 SGHRS and CDR2 YFSETQ.

This chain joins TRBV11-2 and TRBJ2-2. The CDR3 is made up of 14 amino acids. CDR1 is SGHAT, CDR2 FQNNGV, per germline. The CDR3 spells CAKTRRTNTGELFF.

The chain uses TRBV4-2 and TRBJ2-7; TCRdb designates TRBD1, a call that cannot be tested without DNA. From germline, CDR1 is LGHNA and CDR2 YNFKEQ. The CDR3 length is 15 residues. This CDR3 is CASSQRQGIIYEQYF.

The chain recombines TRBV6-5 with TRBJ2-1; TCRdb gives TRBD1 as the D gene, but with no DNA this cannot be confirmed. The germline V gene has CDR1 MNHEY and CDR2 SVGAGI. This CDR3 has 14 amino acids. CDR3 residues: CASSYERGVNEQFF.

The V and J genes are TRBV6-5 and TRBJ1-2; the TCRdb call, TRBD1, lacks DNA for checking. The CDR3 consists of 15 residues. Germline V gives CDR1 MNHEY, CDR2 SVGAGI. CDR3 protein: CASSSPQRTVYGYTF.

The V and J genes are TRBV7-2 and TRBJ2-7. The germline gives CDR1 SGHTA, CDR2 FQGNSA. This CDR3 spans 12 amino acids. Here the CDR3 reads CASSRMWYEQYF.

The chain employs TRBV11-2 and TRBJ2-1; as DNA is missing, the TRBD2 call by TCRdb cannot be tested. This CDR3 is 11 amino acids long. Per germline, CDR1 SGHAT and CDR2 FQNNGV. CDR3 in amino acids: CASSPAGEQFF. The whole variable domain, filled in from reference TRBV11-2 and TRBJ2-1, reads EAGVAQSPRYKIIEKRQSVAFWCNPISGHATLYWYQQILGQGPKLLIQFQNNGVVDDSQLPKDRFSAERLKGVDSTLKIQPAKLEDSAVYLCASSPAGEQFFGPGTRLTVL.

V usage is TRBV27 and J usage is TRBJ2-7; TCRdb indicates TRBD1, and absent DNA this call remains unverified. CDR3 length: 14 amino acids. The V gene's germline CDR1 is MNHEY and CDR2 SMNVEV (reference sequence). The CDR3 region is CASSSGGARYEQYF.

V and J are TRBV20-1 and TRBJ2-5; the D call from TCRdb, TRBD1, cannot be confirmed without DNA. Looked up from germline, CDR1 is DFQATT and CDR2 is SNEGSKA (reference sequence). This CDR3 contains 13 residues. The CDR3 here is CSVTTRGPETQYF.

The chain combines TRBV12-3 or TRBV12-4 with TRBJ2-2; as DNA is missing, the TRBD1 call by TCRdb cannot be tested. The CDR3 contains 17 residues. CDR3: CASSLKLARQKGVELFF.

The genes are TRBV10-1 and TRBJ2-2; no DNA is available, so the TRBD1 call from TCRdb remains unchecked. The germline CDR1 and CDR2 sequences are WNHNN and SYGVQD (reference sequence). This CDR3 region has 17 residues. This CDR3 reads CASSESRGRGITGELFF.